What follows are 14 T cell receptor beta chains derived from one specimen sequenced in a study of blood T cells in healthy people across ages. Using a J-beta primer mix together with a sample-barcoded 5' primer, a second PCR was run for about 6 to 12 cycles. A single record per CDR3 protein comes from TCRdb applying MiXCR to the 5' RACE reads. The table has hundreds of thousands of distinct CDR3 sequences, 32% seen once. The sample consisted of blood. The receptors here all came from a woman of 80 years or more in good health.

The chain joins TRBV10-3 to TRBJ2-3, with 13 bases that match TRBD2. Looked up from germline, CDR1 is ENHRY and CDR2 is SYGVKD. CDR3 size: 15 residues. After removal of 10 bases from V and 5 bases from J, the junction contained 9 bases not matched to a gene. CDR3 loop: CATAGLAGAGDTQYF. The CDR3 region has the DNA TGTGCCACCGCTGGACTAGCGGGGGCGGGAGATACGCAGTATTTT.

This clonotype was observed many times. This chain joins TRBV5-1 and TRBJ2-3; tentatively, D is TRBD1 or TRBD2 (5 bases each). Germline V lookup: CDR1 SGHRS, CDR2 YFSETQ. The CDR3 covers 14 residues. The V end lost 4 bases, the J end lost 6 bases, and 15 bases lay between the germline ends. The CDR3, as DNA: TGCGCCAGCAGCCCAAATCAGGGAGTGGATACGCAGTATTTT. Amino acid sequence: CASSPNQGVDTQYF.

The table lists this clonotype with many counts. The rearrangement uses TRBV27 and TRBJ2-1; D ambiguous. Germline lookup yields CDR1 MNHEY and CDR2 SMNVEV (reference sequence). The CDR3 consists of 15 residues. V lost 5 bases to trimming and J lost 0 bases, with 11 bases between them. CDR3 protein: CASSPRRSSYNEQFF. CDR3 coding DNA: TGTGCCAGCAGTCCCCGCAGGAGCTCCTACAATGAGCAGTTCTTC.

The chain uses TRBV20-1 and TRBJ1-2, with 7 bases lining up with TRBD1. The CDR3 totals 14 residues. V trimming: 5 bases; J trimming: 6 bases; junction bases outside the gene matches: 12. CDR1 is DFQATT, CDR2 SNEGSKA, per germline (reference sequence). The CDR3 coding sequence is TGCAGTGCTTACAGGGGCGCAACACAAAATGGCTACACCTTC. Its protein product is CSAYRGATQNGYTF.

Of note for this clonotype: This may be a read error, as it is one base from a much larger clone. The chain joins TRBV5-1 to TRBJ2-1, with 15 positions matching TRBD2. The CDR3 length is 18 residues. The V gene's germline CDR1 is SGHRS and CDR2 YFSETQ. Losses at the gene ends were 4 bases for V and 5 bases for J; bases not matched to a gene: 10. The CDR3 DNA reads TGCGCCAGCAGCATTGGACTAGCGGGGGGGCCCATAGACAATGAGCAGTTCTTC. It is translated as CASSIGLAGGPIDNEQFF.

The chain's CDR3 is CSARDLLGGGLSETQYF. The CDR3 nucleotides are TGCAGTGCTAGAGATCTATTAGGGGGAGGTCTTTCGGAGACCCAGTACTTC. This chain links TRBV20-1 with TRBJ2-5, with D perhaps TRBD1 or TRBD2 (6 bases each). V was clipped by 0 bases and J by 5 bases, with 22 bases between them. The CDR3 is 17 amino acids. Germline values: CDR1 DFQATT, CDR2 SNEGSKA (reference sequence).

Ten or more counts support this clonotype. The genes are TRBV6-6 and TRBJ2-3; 11 bases are a match to TRBD2. CDR1 and CDR2 (germline): MNHNY, SVGAGI (reference sequence). CDR3 length: 15 amino acids. The junction had 7 bases not matched to a gene; V was cut back by 6 bases and J by 5 bases. The CDR3 reads CASRYLAGGQDTQYF. CDR3 nucleotides: TGTGCCAGCAGATATTTAGCGGGGGGGCAAGATACGCAGTATTTT.

A word on this clonotype: This may arise from a read error, as a much more abundant clone is one base away. V usage is TRBV5-1 and J usage is TRBJ2-7; 10 bases map to TRBD1. Germline trimming cut 0 bases from V and 7 bases from J; bases unmatched to any gene: 7. CDR3 length: 15 amino acids. Germline V gene lookup returns CDR1 SGHRS and CDR2 YFSETQ. CDR3 loop: CASSLAGQGWNEQYF. As DNA, the CDR3 is TGCGCCAGCAGCTTGGCGGGACAGGGGTGGAATGAGCAGTACTTC.

The chain has TRBV24-1 and TRBJ2-3; the match to TRBD1 covers 10 bases. Losses at the gene ends were 8 bases for V and 6 bases for J; bases not matched to a gene: 7. CDR1 is KGHDR and CDR2 is SFDVKD in the germline V gene. There are 14 residues in the CDR3. The CDR3 nucleotides read TGTGCCACCACGGAGGGACAGGGGATGGATACGCAGTATTTT. Translating gives CATTEGQGMDTQYF.

This clonotype has only a few counts. A much larger clone lies a single base off, so this may be a read error. This sequence joins TRBV4-1 and TRBJ2-1, with D hard to call. The end of the DNA is better explained by TRBJ2-7, so the J call may be wrong. The CDR3 runs 16 residues. The V gene's germline CDR1 is MGHRA and CDR2 YSYEKL. The CDR3 DNA reads as TGCGCCAGCAGCCCCCCTTGGGGAAGCTCCTACAATGAGCAGTACTTC. It translates to CASSPPWGSSYNEQYF.

Many counts were recorded for this clonotype. This chain connects TRBV7-8 to TRBJ1-2; TRBD1 is a possible D gene (6 bases). Germline V gene lookup returns CDR1 SGHVS and CDR2 FQNEAQ. The V end lost 6 bases, the J end lost 3 bases, and 17 bases lay between the germline ends. The CDR3 extends over 15 amino acids. CDR3 coding DNA: TGTGCCAGCAGTCCACGGGGGGGGCGCGACTATGGCTACACCTTC. This translates into CASSPRGGRDYGYTF.

CDR3 amino acids: CASSHQSNYGYTF. The CDR3, as DNA: TGCGCCAGCAGCCACCAGTCTAACTATGGCTACACCTTC. The chain joins TRBV4-3 to TRBJ1-2; no clear D gene. The ends were cut back, 3 bases at V and 0 bases at J, with 5 bases in the middle. Germline loops: CDR1 LGHNA, CDR2 YSLEER. CDR3 length equals 13 residues.

This clonotype has at least ten counts. The V call is TRBV20-1, the J call TRBJ2-5, with 8 bases fitting TRBD1. The CDR3 is 11 residues long. The V gene's germline CDR1 is DFQATT and CDR2 SNEGSKA (reference sequence). V gave up 6 bases and J gave up 5 bases; unmatched junction bases: 2. Here the CDR3 DNA reads TGCAGTGCGCGGACAGGGGAGACCCAGTACTTC. Translation: CSARTGETQYF.

This clonotype was seen only a few times. This chain links TRBV30 with TRBJ2-6; the D gene is possibly TRBD1 (5 bases). In germline, CDR1 is GTSNPN, CDR2 SVGIG (reference sequence). The CDR3 totals 15 residues. Trimming left V 1 base short and J 0 bases short, with 7 bases between. CDR3 sequence reads: CAWSGGLSGANVLTF. The CDR3, as DNA: TGTGCCTGGAGTGGGGGCCTCTCTGGGGCCAACGTCCTGACTTTC.